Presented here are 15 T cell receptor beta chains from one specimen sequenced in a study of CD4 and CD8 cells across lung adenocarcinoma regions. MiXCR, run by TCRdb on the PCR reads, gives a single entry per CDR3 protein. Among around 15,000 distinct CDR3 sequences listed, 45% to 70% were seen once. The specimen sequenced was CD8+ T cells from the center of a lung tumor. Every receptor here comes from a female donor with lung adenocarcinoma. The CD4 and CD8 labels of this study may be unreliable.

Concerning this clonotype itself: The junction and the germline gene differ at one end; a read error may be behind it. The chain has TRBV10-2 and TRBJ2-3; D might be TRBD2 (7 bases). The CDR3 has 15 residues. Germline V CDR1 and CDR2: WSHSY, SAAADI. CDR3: CARGWGGARKDTQYF. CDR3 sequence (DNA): TGCGCCAGGGGGTGGGGGGGGGCTCGCAAAGATACCCAGTATTTT.

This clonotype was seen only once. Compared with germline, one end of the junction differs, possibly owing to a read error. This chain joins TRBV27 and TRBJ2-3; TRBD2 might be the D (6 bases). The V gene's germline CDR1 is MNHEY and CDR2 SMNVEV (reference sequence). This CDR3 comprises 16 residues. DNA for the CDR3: TGTGCCAGCGGGTCGCTCGCGGGGCGTGGCACAGATACGCAGTATTTC. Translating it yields CASGSLAGRGTDTQYF.

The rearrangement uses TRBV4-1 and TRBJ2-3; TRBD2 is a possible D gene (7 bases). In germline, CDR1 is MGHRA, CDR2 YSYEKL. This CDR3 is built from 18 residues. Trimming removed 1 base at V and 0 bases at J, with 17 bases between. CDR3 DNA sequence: TGCGCCAGCAGCCAAGTCCTCCTGGGGGGGCTGAGCACAGATACGCAGTATTTT. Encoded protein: CASSQVLLGGLSTDTQYF.

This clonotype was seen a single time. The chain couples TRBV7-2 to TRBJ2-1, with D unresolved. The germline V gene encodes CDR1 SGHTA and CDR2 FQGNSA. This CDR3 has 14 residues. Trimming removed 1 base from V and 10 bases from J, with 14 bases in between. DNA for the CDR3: TGTGCCAGCAGCTTAGATGGCCAGCGAGGCGAGCAGTTCTTC. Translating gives CASSLDGQRGEQFF.

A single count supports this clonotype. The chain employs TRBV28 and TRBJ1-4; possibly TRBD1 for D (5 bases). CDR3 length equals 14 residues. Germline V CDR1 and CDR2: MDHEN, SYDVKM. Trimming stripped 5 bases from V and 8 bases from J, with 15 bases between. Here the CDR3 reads CASSPGTGGEKLFF. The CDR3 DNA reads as TGTGCCAGCAGTCCCGGGACCGGTGGGGAAAAACTGTTTTTT.

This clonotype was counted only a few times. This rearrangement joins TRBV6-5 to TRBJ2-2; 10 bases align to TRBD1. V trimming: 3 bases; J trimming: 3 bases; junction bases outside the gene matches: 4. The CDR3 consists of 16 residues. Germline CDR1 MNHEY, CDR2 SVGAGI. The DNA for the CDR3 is TGTGCCAGCAGTTATCAGGGACAGGGGTACACCGGGGAGCTGTTTTTT. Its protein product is CASSYQGQGYTGELFF.

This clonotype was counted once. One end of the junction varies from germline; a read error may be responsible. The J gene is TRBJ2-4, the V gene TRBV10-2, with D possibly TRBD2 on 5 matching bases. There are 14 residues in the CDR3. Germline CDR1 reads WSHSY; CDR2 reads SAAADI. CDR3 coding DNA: TGCGGCAGCTCGGCGGTGGGAGCCAAAAATACGCAGTACTTC. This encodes CGSSAVGAKNTQYF.

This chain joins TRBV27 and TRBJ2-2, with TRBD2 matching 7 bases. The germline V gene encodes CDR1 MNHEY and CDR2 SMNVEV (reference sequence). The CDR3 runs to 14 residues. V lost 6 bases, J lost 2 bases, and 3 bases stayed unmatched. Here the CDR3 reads CASRAGANTGELFF. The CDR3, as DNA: TGTGCCAGCAGGGCGGGAGCCAACACCGGGGAGCTGTTTTTT.

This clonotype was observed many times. The CDR3 DNA reads as TGTGCCAGCGCCTCACGGGGCCAACAGGGAGCGAACACCGGGGAGCTGTTTTTT. Its protein product is CASASRGQQGANTGELFF. The rearrangement links TRBV25-1 to TRBJ2-2; D may be TRBD1 (6 bases). Trimming pared 8 bases from V and 0 bases from J, leaving 22 bases between. The CDR3 covers 18 residues. Germline assignment: CDR1 MGHDK and CDR2 SYGVNS.

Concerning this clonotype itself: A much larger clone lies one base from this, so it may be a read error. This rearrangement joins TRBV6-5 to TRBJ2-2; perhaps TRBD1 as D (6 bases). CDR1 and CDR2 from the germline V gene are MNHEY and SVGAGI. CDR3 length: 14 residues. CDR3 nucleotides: TGTGCCAGCAGTCACCACAGGGATACCGGGGAGCCGTTTTTT. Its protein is CASSHHRDTGEPFF.

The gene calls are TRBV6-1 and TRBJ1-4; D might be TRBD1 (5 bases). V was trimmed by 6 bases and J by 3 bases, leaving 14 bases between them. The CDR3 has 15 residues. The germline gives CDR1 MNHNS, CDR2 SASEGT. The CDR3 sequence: CASRGGSTPNEKLFF. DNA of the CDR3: TGTGCCAGCAGGGGGGGATCCACACCTAATGAAAAACTGTTTTTT.

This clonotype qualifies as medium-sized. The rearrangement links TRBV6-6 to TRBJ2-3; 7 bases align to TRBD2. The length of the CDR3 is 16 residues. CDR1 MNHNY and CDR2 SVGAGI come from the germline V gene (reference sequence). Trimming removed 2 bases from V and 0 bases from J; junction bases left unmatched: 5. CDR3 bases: TGTGCCAGCAGTTACGGAACGGGGGGTAGCACAGATACGCAGTATTTT. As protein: CASSYGTGGSTDTQYF.

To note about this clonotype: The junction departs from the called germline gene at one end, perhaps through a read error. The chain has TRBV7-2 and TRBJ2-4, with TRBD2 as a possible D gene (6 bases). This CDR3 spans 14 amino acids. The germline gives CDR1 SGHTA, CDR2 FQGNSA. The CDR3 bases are TGTGGCGTCTCGGCGGGACGAGTCAAAGACATTCAGTACTTC. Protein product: CGVSAGRVKDIQYF. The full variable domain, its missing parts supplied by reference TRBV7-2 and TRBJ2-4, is GAGVSQSPSNKVTEKGKDVELRCDPISGHTALYWYRQSLGQGLEFLIYFQGNSAPDKSGLPSDRFSAERTGGSVSTLTIQRTQQEDSAVYLCGVSAGRVKDIQYFGAGTRLSVL.

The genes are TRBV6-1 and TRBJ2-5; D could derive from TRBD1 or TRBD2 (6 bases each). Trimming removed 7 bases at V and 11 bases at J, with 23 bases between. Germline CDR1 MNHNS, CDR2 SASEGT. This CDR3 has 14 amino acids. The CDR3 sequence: CASTGVGAKNTQYF. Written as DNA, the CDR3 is TGTGCCAGCACGGGAGTGGGGGCCAAAAACACGCAGTACTTC.

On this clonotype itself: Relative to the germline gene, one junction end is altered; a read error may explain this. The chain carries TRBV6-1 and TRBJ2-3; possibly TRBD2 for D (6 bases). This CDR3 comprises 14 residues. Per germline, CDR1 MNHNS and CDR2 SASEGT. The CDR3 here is CAGSGRRDPETQYF. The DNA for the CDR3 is TGTGCGGGGAGCGGGCGCCGTGACCCAGAGACGCAGTATTTC.